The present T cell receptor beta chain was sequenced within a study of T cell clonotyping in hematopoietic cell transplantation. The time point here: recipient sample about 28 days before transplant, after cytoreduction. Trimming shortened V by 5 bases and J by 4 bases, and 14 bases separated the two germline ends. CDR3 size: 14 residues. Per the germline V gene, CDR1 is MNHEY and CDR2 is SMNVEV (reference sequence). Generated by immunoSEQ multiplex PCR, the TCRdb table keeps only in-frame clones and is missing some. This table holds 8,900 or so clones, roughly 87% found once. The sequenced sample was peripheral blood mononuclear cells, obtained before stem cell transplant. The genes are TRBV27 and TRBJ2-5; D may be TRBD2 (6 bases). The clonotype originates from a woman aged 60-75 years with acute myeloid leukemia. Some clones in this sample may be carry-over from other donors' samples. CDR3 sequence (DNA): TGTGCCAGCAGTCCCGTGGCCGGGGGAGAGACCCAGTACTTC. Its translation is CASSPVAGGETQYF.